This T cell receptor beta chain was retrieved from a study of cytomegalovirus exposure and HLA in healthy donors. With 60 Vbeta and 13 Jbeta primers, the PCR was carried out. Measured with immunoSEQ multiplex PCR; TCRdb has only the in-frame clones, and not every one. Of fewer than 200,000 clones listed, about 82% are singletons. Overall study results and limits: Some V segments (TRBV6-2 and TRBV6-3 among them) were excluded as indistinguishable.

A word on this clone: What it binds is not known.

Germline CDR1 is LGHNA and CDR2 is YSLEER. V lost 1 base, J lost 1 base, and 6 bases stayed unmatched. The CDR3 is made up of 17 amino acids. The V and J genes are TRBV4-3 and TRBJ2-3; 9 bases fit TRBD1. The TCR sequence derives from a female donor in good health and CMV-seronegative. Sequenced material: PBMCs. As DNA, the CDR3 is TGCGCCAGCAGCCAAGGACAGGGGGGACCTCGCACAGATACGCAGTATTTT. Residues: CASSQGQGGPRTDTQYF.